Each of the 7 T cell receptor beta chains below was sequenced from the same sample in a study of post-analysis software for immune sequencing data. Study findings and constraints: Controls had lower frequencies than patients of a handful of TRBV segments, which included TRBV5-6, TRBV5-1 and TRBV20-1.

Unique molecular identifiers tagged the TCR beta cDNA libraries. Each CDR3 protein gets one entry after TCRdb re-called the PCR reads with MiXCR. The repertoire holds a few hundred thousand distinct CDR3 sequences, with 30% to 45% as singletons. These receptors lack a known antigen. Sequenced input: blood. These TCRs come from a girl aged 5-17 years with multiple sclerosis.

The chain couples TRBV20-1 to TRBJ1-1; D unresolved. The CDR3 length is 13 residues. Germline lookup yields CDR1 DFQATT and CDR2 SNEGSKA (reference sequence). Trimming left V 2 bases short and J 3 bases short, with 10 bases between. The chain's CDR3 is CSARYEADTEAFF. The CDR3 DNA follows: TGCAGTGCTAGATACGAGGCGGACACTGAAGCTTTCTTT.

This clonotype appeared a few times. V gene TRBV10-3 combines with J gene TRBJ2-1; 9 nucleotides line up with TRBD1. The CDR3 is made up of 14 amino acids. V lost 7 bases and J lost 8; bases outside the gene matches: 9. Germline CDR1 and CDR2: ENHRY and SYGVKD. For the CDR3, the DNA is TGTGCCATCACTCCGGGACAGGGTATGCATGAGCAGTTCTTC. This sequence encodes CAITPGQGMHEQFF.

V usage is TRBV20-1 and J usage is TRBJ2-7; possibly TRBD1 for D (6 bases). The CDR3 has 13 residues. Germline V gene sequence: CDR1 DFQATT, CDR2 SNEGSKA (reference sequence). V was pared by 7 bases and J by 0 bases, with 13 bases between. This CDR3 is CSGTGRSSYEQYF. The CDR3 DNA sequence: TGCAGTGGCACAGGGAGAAGCTCCTACGAGCAGTACTTC.

The chain employs TRBV10-3 and TRBJ2-7; no clear D. The V end was cut by 6 bases, the J end by 0 bases, with 12 bases between. Germline values: CDR1 ENHRY, CDR2 SYGVKD. This CDR3 spans 14 amino acids. The CDR3 DNA is TGTGCCATCAGGAGCCCTTTGAGCTCCTACGAGCAGTACTTC. Protein product: CAIRSPLSSYEQYF.

This clonotype was counted only a few times. The genes are TRBV18 and TRBJ2-7; weak D call: TRBD2 (5 bases). Between the trimmed V and J ends, which lost 6 bases and 1 base, there was a span of 13 bases. The CDR3 extends over 14 amino acids. CDR1 KGHSH and CDR2 LQKENI come from the germline V gene. CDR3 protein: CASSPLRESYEQYF. The CDR3 bases are TGTGCCAGCTCGCCTCTGAGGGAATCCTACGAGCAGTACTTC.

This rearrangement joins TRBV2 to TRBJ2-5, with 8 bases that match TRBD2. V shed 6 bases and J 4 bases; nucleotides not matched to a gene: 4. The CDR3 spans 13 residues. CDR1 is SNHLY and CDR2 is FYNNEI in the germline V gene. This chain's CDR3 is CASRRGLGETQYF. DNA for the CDR3: TGTGCCAGCAGGAGGGGACTAGGAGAGACCCAGTACTTC.

V is TRBV20-1 and J is TRBJ2-3; D unclear. Between the trimmed V and J ends, which lost 4 bases and 5 bases, there was a span of 7 bases. The germline gives CDR1 DFQATT, CDR2 SNEGSKA (reference sequence). This CDR3 spans 11 amino acids. The DNA for the CDR3 is TGCAGTGCTAAAGTTGGAGATACGCAGTATTTT. Translated: CSAKVGDTQYF.